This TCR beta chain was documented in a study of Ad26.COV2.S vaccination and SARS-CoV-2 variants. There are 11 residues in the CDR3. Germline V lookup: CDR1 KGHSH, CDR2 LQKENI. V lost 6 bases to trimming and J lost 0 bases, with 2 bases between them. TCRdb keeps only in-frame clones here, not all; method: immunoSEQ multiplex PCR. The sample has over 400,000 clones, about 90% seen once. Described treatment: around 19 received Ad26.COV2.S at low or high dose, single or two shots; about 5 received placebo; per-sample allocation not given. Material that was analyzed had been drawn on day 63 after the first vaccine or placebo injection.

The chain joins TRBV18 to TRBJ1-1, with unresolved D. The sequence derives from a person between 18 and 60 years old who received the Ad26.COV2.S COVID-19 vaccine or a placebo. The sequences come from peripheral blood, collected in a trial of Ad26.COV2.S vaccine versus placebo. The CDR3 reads CASSLNTEAFF. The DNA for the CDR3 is TGTGCCAGCTCCCTGAACACTGAAGCTTTCTTT.